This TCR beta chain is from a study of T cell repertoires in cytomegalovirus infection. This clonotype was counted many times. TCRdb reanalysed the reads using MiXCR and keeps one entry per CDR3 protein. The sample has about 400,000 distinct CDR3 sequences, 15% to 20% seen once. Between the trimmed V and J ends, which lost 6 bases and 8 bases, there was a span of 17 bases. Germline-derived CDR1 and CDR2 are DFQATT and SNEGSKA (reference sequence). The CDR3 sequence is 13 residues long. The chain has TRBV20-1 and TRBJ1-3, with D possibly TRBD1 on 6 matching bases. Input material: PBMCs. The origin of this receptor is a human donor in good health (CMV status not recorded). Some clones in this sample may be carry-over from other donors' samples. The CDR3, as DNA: TGCAGTGCCACAAAACACAGGGCGGACACCATATATTTT. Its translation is CSATKHRADTIYF.